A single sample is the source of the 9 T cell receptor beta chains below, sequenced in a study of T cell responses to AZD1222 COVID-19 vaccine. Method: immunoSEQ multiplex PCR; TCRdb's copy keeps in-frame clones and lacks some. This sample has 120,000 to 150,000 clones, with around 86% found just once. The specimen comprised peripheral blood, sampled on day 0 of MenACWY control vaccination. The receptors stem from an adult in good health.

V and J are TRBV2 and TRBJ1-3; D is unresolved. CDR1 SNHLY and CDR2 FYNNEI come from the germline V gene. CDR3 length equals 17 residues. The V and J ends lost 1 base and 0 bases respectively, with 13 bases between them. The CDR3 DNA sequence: TGTGCCAGCAGTGAAGGCCCCTTGGCAGTCTCTGGAAACACCATATATTTT. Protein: CASSEGPLAVSGNTIYF.

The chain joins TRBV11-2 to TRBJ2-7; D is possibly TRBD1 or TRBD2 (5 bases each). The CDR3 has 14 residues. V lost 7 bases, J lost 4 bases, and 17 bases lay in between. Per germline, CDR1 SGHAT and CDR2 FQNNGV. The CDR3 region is CASTRPGASYEQYF. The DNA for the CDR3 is TGTGCCAGCACACGCCCCGGGGCTTCGTACGAGCAGTACTTC.

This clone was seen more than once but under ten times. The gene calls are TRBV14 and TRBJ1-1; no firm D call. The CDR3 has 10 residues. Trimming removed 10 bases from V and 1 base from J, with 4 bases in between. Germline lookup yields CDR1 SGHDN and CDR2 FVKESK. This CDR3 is CATGNTEAFF. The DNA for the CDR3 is TGTGCCACCGGGAACACTGAAGCTTTCTTT.

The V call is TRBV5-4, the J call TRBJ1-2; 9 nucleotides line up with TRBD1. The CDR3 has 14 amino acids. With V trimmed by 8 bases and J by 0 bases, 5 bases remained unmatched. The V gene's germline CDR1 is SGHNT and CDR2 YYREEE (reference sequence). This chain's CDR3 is CASRTGEANYGYTF. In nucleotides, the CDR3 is TGTGCCAGTCGGACAGGGGAAGCTAACTATGGCTACACCTTC. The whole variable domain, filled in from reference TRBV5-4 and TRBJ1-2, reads ETGVTQSPTHLIKTRGQQVTLRCSSQSGHNTVSWYQQALGQGPQFIFQYYREEENGRGNFPPRFSGLQFPNYSSELNVNALELDDSALYLCASRTGEANYGYTFGSGTRLTVV.

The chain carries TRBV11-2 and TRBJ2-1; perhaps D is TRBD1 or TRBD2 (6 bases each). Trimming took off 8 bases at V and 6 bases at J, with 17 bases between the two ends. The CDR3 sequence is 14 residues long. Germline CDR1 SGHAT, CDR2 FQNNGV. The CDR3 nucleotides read TGTGCCAGCCTTGGGCAGGGGACTTTCAATGAGCAGTTCTTC. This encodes CASLGQGTFNEQFF. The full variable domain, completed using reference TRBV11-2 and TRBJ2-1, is EAGVAQSPRYKIIEKRQSVAFWCNPISGHATLYWYQQILGQGPKLLIQFQNNGVVDDSQLPKDRFSAERLKGVDSTLKIQPAKLEDSAVYLCASLGQGTFNEQFFGPGTRLTVL.

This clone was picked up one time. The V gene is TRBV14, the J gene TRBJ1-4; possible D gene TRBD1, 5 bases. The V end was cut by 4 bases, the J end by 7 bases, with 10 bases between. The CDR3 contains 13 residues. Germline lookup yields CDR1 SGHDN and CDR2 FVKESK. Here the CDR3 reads CASSRDAVEKLFF. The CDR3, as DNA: TGTGCCAGCAGCCGGGACGCCGTTGAAAAACTGTTTTTT. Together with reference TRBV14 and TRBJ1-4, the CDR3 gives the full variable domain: EAGVTQFPSHSVIEKGQTVTLRCDPISGHDNLYWYRRVMGKEIKFLLHFVKESKQDESGMPNNRFLAERTGGTYSTLKVQPAELEDSGVYFCASSRDAVEKLFFGSGTQLSVL.

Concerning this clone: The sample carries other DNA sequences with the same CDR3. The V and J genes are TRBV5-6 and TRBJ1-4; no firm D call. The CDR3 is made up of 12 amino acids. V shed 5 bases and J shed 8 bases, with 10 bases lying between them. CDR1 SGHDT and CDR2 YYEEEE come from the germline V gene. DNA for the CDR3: TGTGCCAGCAGTCCCCTAGGGGAAAAACTGTTTTTT. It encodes CASSPLGEKLFF.

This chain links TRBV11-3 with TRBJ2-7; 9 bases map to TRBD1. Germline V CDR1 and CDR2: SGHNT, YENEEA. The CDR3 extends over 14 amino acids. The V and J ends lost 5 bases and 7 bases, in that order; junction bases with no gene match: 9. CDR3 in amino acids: CASSDAGTGSEQYF. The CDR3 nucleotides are TGTGCCAGCAGCGACGCCGGGACAGGGTCAGAGCAGTACTTC. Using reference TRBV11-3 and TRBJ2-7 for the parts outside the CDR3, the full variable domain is EAGVVQSPRYKIIEKKQPVAFWCNPISGHNTLYWYLQNLGQGPELLIRYENEEAVDDSQLPKDRFSAERLKGVDSTLKIQPAELGDSAVYLCASSDAGTGSEQYFGPGTRLTVT.

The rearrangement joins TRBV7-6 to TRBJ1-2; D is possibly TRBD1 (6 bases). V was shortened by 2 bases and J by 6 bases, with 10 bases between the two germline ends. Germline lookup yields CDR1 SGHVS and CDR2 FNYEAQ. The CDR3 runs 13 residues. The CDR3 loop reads CASSLTRGDGYTF. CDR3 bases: TGTGCCAGCAGCTTAACCAGGGGCGATGGCTACACCTTC.